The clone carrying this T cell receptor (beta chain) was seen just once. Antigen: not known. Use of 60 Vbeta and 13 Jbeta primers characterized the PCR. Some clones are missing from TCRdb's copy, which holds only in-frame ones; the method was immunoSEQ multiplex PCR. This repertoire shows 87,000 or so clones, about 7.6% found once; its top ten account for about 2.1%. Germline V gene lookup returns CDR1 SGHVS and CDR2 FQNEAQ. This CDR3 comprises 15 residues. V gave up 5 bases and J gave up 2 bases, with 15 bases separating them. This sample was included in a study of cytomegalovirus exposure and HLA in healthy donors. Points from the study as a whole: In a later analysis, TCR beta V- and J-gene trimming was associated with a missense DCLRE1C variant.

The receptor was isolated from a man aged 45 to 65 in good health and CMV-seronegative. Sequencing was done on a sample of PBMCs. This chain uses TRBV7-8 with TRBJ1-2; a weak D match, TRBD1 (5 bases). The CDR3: CASSPGGKANYGYTF. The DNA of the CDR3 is TGTGCCAGCAGCCCCGGGGGGAAAGCCAACTATGGCTACACCTTC.